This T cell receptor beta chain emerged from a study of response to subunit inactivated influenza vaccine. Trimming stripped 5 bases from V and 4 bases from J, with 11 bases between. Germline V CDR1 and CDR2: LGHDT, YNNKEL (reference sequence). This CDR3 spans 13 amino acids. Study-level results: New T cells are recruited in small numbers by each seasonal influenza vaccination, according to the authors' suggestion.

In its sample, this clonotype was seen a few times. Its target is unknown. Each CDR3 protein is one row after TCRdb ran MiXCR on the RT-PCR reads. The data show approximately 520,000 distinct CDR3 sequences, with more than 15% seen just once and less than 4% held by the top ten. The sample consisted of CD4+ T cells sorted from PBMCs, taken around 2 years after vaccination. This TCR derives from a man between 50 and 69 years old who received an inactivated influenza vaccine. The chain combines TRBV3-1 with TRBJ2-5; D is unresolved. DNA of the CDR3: TGTGCCAGCAGCGGTCGGTGGGGAGAGACCCAGTACTTC. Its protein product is CASSGRWGETQYF.